These 32 T cell receptor beta chains were all obtained from the same sample, sequenced in a study of shared clonotypes between healthy human individuals. Selected positively for CCR7 and CD45RO-negative, naive CD8 cells excluded terminally differentiated effector memory CD45RA+ cells. The table came from immunoSEQ multiplex PCR; TCRdb's copy has only in-frame clones and leaves some out. The sample yields under 850,000 clones, around 92% seen once. Sequences were obtained from naive CD8+ T cells sorted from blood. These receptors all come from a man younger than 40 in good health.

This chain connects TRBV6-6 to TRBJ2-1; TRBD2 matches 11 bases. Trimming removed 6 bases from V and 4 bases from J; junction bases left unmatched: 5. This CDR3 spans 15 amino acids. CDR1 MNHNY and CDR2 SVGAGI come from the germline V gene (reference sequence). The CDR3 DNA is TGTGCCAGCAGCCCGACTAGCGGGAAATACAATGAGCAGTTCTTC. Its protein product is CASSPTSGKYNEQFF.

V gene TRBV10-3 combines with J gene TRBJ2-7, with 12 bases fitting TRBD2. V shed 6 bases, J shed 0 bases, and the junction held 6 bases outside the gene matches. This CDR3 is built from 16 residues. Germline values: CDR1 ENHRY, CDR2 SYGVKD. The CDR3 sequence is CAISPTSGSSSYEQYF. In DNA form, the CDR3 reads TGTGCCATCAGCCCGACTAGCGGGAGTTCCTCCTACGAGCAGTACTTC.

The chain carries TRBV27 and TRBJ2-1; the match to TRBD2 covers 10 bases. The V and J ends lost 7 bases and 6 bases, in that order; junction bases with no gene match: 12. CDR1 and CDR2 (germline): MNHEY, SMNVEV (reference sequence). This CDR3 comprises 16 residues. In DNA, the CDR3 is TGTGCCAGCATCCCTTCTAGCGGGAGTTTCTCCAATGAGCAGTTCTTC. Its translation: CASIPSSGSFSNEQFF.

The chain joins TRBV28 to TRBJ2-7; D assignment may be TRBD1 or TRBD2 (5 bases each). V lost 1 base and J 2 bases, leaving 9 bases between the germline ends. The germline V gene encodes CDR1 MDHEN and CDR2 SYDVKM. The CDR3 has 14 amino acids. CDR3 sequence: CASSLFRDAYEQYF. CDR3 DNA sequence: TGTGCCAGCAGTTTATTCCGGGACGCCTACGAGCAGTACTTC.

This chain uses TRBV27 with TRBJ2-2, with D unresolved. CDR1 and CDR2 from the germline V gene are MNHEY and SMNVEV (reference sequence). This CDR3 contains 12 residues. V was pared by 5 bases and J by 7 bases, with 8 bases between. This CDR3 is CASSTSRGELFF. CDR3 in DNA: TGTGCCAGCAGTACTTCACGCGGGGAGCTGTTTTTT.

The gene calls are TRBV7-9 and TRBJ1-5; 8 bases map to TRBD1. Germline V lookup: CDR1 SEHNR, CDR2 FQNEAQ (reference sequence). CDR3 size: 16 residues. J gave up 1 base and V 5 bases, and 7 bases lay outside the gene matches. The CDR3 sequence: CASSLGQEGSNQPQHF. CDR3 DNA: TGTGCCAGCAGCCTGGGACAGGAGGGAAGCAATCAGCCCCAGCATTTT. Using reference TRBV7-9 and TRBJ1-5 for the parts outside the CDR3, the full variable domain is DTGVSQNPRHKITKRGQNVTFRCDPISEHNRLYWYRQTLGQGPEFLTYFQNEAQLEKSRLLSDRFSAERPKGSFSTLEIQRTEQGDSAMYLCASSLGQEGSNQPQHFGDGTRLSIL.

The J gene is TRBJ1-2, the V gene TRBV30; 7 bases match TRBD1. With 8 bases clipped from V and 3 bases from J, the junction kept 9 bases outside the gene matches. Germline CDR1 and CDR2: GTSNPN and SVGIG (reference sequence). The length of the CDR3 is 13 residues. CDR3 nucleotides: TGTGCCGGGGAAGGGGGCGCAGACTATGGCTACACCTTC. Translating gives CAGEGGADYGYTF.

The rearrangement joins TRBV14 to TRBJ2-1; D might be TRBD1 or TRBD2, each matching 6 bases. Germline V CDR1 and CDR2: SGHDN, FVKESK. Trimming took off 4 bases at V and 10 bases at J, with 14 bases between the two ends. CDR3 length equals 13 residues. The CDR3 sequence: CASSRTKGGEQFF. CDR3 in DNA: TGTGCCAGCAGCCGGACGAAAGGGGGGGAGCAGTTCTTC.

V gene TRBV19 combines with J gene TRBJ2-3; D gene unclear. The V gene lost 1 base and the J gene lost 0 bases, with 8 bases spanning the gap. Germline V gene data show CDR1 as LNHDA and CDR2 as SQIVND (reference sequence). This CDR3 region has 15 residues. The chain's CDR3 is CASSIAVGSTDTQYF. CDR3 bases: TGTGCCAGTAGTATAGCCGTCGGGAGCACAGATACGCAGTATTTT.

The chain couples TRBV5-6 to TRBJ1-5, with a possible D match to TRBD1 (6 bases). The CDR3 runs to 16 residues. Germline assignment: CDR1 SGHDT and CDR2 YYEEEE. V was trimmed by 0 bases and J by 2 bases, leaving 12 bases between them. The chain's CDR3 is CASSLGRGGGNQPQHF. For the CDR3, the DNA is TGTGCCAGCAGCTTGGGCAGGGGCGGTGGCAATCAGCCCCAGCATTTT. The full variable domain, in which reference TRBV5-6 and TRBJ1-5 provide the parts outside the CDR3, is DAGVTQSPTHLIKTRGQQVTLRCSPKSGHDTVSWYQQALGQGPQFIFQYYEEEERQRGNFPDRFSGHQFPNYSSELNVNALLLGDSALYLCASSLGRGGGNQPQHFGDGTRLSIL.

The chain joins TRBV25-1 to TRBJ2-7; 9 positions agree with TRBD2. Germline CDR1 MGHDK, CDR2 SYGVNS. The CDR3 length is 14 residues. V dropped 6 bases and J dropped 1; count of bases not matched to a gene: 4. The CDR3 DNA reads TGTGCCAGCAGCCCGACTAGCGGTTCCTACGAGCAGTACTTC. This encodes CASSPTSGSYEQYF.

CDR3: CASSLGQGANIQYF. The DNA of the CDR3 is TGTGCCAGCAGCTTAGGGCAGGGGGCTAACATTCAGTACTTC. V gene TRBV11-2 combines with J gene TRBJ2-4, with 8 bases lining up with TRBD1. J lost 7 bases, V lost 1 base, and 3 bases had no gene match. Germline-derived CDR1 and CDR2 are SGHAT and FQNNGV. The CDR3 has 14 residues.

This clone is a singleton in its sample. The CDR3 protein is CASRRGDRNTEAFF. Written as DNA, the CDR3 is TGTGCCAGCCGCCGAGGGGACCGGAACACTGAAGCTTTCTTT. The chain uses TRBV9 and TRBJ1-1, with D maybe TRBD1 (5 bases). From germline, CDR1 is SGDLS and CDR2 YYNGEE. V lost 7 bases and J lost 1, with 14 bases in between. The CDR3 runs to 14 residues.

This clone was observed a single time. This rearrangement joins TRBV6-1 to TRBJ2-7; D is perhaps TRBD1 (5 bases). Germline V gives CDR1 MNHNS, CDR2 SASEGT. V was cut by 2 bases and J by 0 bases, with 11 bases left in between. The CDR3 has 15 residues. In nucleotides, the CDR3 is TGTGCCAGCAGTGAACACAGGTCCTTCTCCTACGAGCAGTACTTC. Translated: CASSEHRSFSYEQYF.

The chain links TRBV11-2 to TRBJ2-1, with TRBD2 matching over 14 bases. J lost 7 bases, V lost 2 bases, and 7 bases had no gene match. The CDR3 is 17 residues long. Germline values: CDR1 SGHAT, CDR2 FQNNGV. The CDR3 bases are TGTGCCAGCAGCTTAACACCGGGACTAGCGGGAGCAAATGAGCAGTTCTTC. It encodes CASSLTPGLAGANEQFF.

Here the CDR3 reads CASSYSHENTGELFF. As DNA, the CDR3 is TGTGCCAGCAGTTACTCCCATGAGAACACCGGGGAGCTGTTTTTT. The V gene is TRBV6-5, the J gene TRBJ2-2; no clear D gene. Deletions cut 0 bases from V and 1 base from J, with 6 bases between. Germline V lookup: CDR1 MNHEY, CDR2 SVGAGI. The CDR3 spans 15 residues.

The V gene is TRBV7-9, the J gene TRBJ2-5; 7 bases fit TRBD2. J lost 5 bases, V lost 1 base, and 7 bases had no gene match. This CDR3 region has 15 residues. CDR1 SEHNR and CDR2 FQNEAQ come from the germline V gene (reference sequence). The CDR3 region is CASSLEGGSWETQYF. The CDR3 nucleotides are TGTGCCAGCAGCTTAGAGGGCGGGAGTTGGGAGACCCAGTACTTC.

The V and J genes are TRBV7-2 and TRBJ2-2; D uncertain. V lost 2 bases and J 0 bases, leaving 13 bases between the germline ends. This CDR3 has 17 amino acids. Germline assignment: CDR1 SGHTA and CDR2 FQGNSA. The CDR3 sequence is CASSLNSGGTNTGELFF. The CDR3 region has the DNA TGTGCCAGCAGCTTAAATTCAGGCGGAACGAACACCGGGGAGCTGTTTTTT.

The chain joins TRBV7-9 to TRBJ2-7; D possibly corresponds to TRBD2 (9 bases). The CDR3 has 15 amino acids. The germline V and J ends were trimmed by 5 bases and 4 bases, with 18 bases remaining between them. Germline lookup yields CDR1 SEHNR and CDR2 FQNEAQ (reference sequence). CDR3 in amino acids: CASSASGTGRYEQYF. CDR3 coding DNA: TGTGCCAGCAGCGCTAGCGGGACAGGACGATACGAGCAGTACTTC.

V is TRBV6-5 and J is TRBJ1-5; D possibly corresponds to TRBD1 (6 bases). The CDR3 consists of 14 residues. V gave up 5 bases and J gave up 6 bases, with 14 bases separating them. Germline CDR1 reads MNHEY; CDR2 reads SVGAGI. In DNA form, the CDR3 reads TGTGCCAGCAGTCTGGGGGGGCGAGGTCAGCCCCAGCATTTT. Translation gives CASSLGGRGQPQHF.

This chain connects TRBV4-1 to TRBJ1-2; 7 bases map to TRBD1. Germline CDR1 MGHRA, CDR2 YSYEKL. J gave up 5 bases and V 0 bases, and 9 bases lay outside the gene matches. The CDR3 runs to 16 residues. CDR3 loop: CASSQDGRQGRYGYTF. For the CDR3, the DNA is TGCGCCAGCAGCCAAGATGGGAGACAGGGTCGGTATGGCTACACCTTC.

The chain carries TRBV7-9 and TRBJ2-3; 9 bases map to TRBD2. This CDR3 has 17 residues. J lost 2 bases, V lost 1 base, and 7 bases had no gene match. Looked up from germline, CDR1 is SEHNR and CDR2 is FQNEAQ (reference sequence). CDR3 amino acids: CASSLVRLADNTDTQYF. In DNA form, the CDR3 reads TGTGCCAGCAGCTTAGTACGACTAGCGGATAACACAGATACGCAGTATTTT.

This clone was seen a handful of times. The chain employs TRBV19 and TRBJ2-3; 9 bases align to TRBD2. The germline gives CDR1 LNHDA, CDR2 SQIVND (reference sequence). V shed 3 bases, J shed 3 bases, and the junction held 13 bases outside the gene matches. This CDR3 contains 18 residues. The CDR3 protein is CASSIRKPPGLATDTQYF. CDR3 DNA sequence: TGTGCCAGTAGTATTCGCAAGCCTCCGGGACTAGCAACAGATACGCAGTATTTT.

This chain joins TRBV28 and TRBJ2-1; 7 bases are a match to TRBD2. Germline V gene lookup returns CDR1 MDHEN and CDR2 SYDVKM. V lost 4 bases and J lost 7; bases outside the gene matches: 7. There are 14 residues in the CDR3. The CDR3 DNA follows: TGTGCCAGCAGTTATGGCGGGAGTATAAATGAGCAGTTCTTC. Residues: CASSYGGSINEQFF.

The chain combines TRBV7-9 with TRBJ2-5; 12 nucleotides line up with TRBD2. The V segment lost 5 bases and the J segment 5 bases; nucleotides outside the gene matches: 15. Germline assignment: CDR1 SEHNR and CDR2 FQNEAQ (reference sequence). The length of the CDR3 is 18 residues. The CDR3 bases are TGTGCCAGCAGCCGTTGGACTAGCGGGACCGATGAGGGGGAGACCCAGTACTTC. Its translation: CASSRWTSGTDEGETQYF.

The DNA for the CDR3 is TGTGCCAGCAGTTATGTCGGCAAATCCTACGAGCAGTACTTC. It codes for CASSYVGKSYEQYF. This chain uses TRBV6-6 with TRBJ2-7; D is ambiguous. Trimming left V 3 bases short and J 1 base short, with 10 bases between. The CDR3 length is 14 residues. Per the germline V gene, CDR1 is MNHNY and CDR2 is SVGAGI (reference sequence).

V usage is TRBV27 and J usage is TRBJ1-2; possible D gene TRBD1, 5 bases. The CDR3 contains 17 residues. CDR1 MNHEY and CDR2 SMNVEV come from the germline V gene (reference sequence). V lost 0 bases and J lost 1, with 15 bases in between. CDR3 sequence: CASSLSRGAGLNYGYTF. Here the CDR3 DNA reads TGTGCCAGCAGTTTATCTAGGGGCGCCGGCCTTAACTATGGCTACACCTTC.

This sequence joins TRBV19 and TRBJ1-1, with D perhaps TRBD1 (6 bases). The CDR3 is 15 amino acids. V lost 4 bases to trimming and J lost 1 base, with 13 bases between them. Germline V lookup: CDR1 LNHDA, CDR2 SQIVND (reference sequence). CDR3 protein: CASSTRGAGNTEAFF. DNA of the CDR3: TGTGCCAGTAGTACCCGGGGGGCCGGGAACACTGAAGCTTTCTTT.

The chain couples TRBV5-4 to TRBJ2-1; perhaps TRBD1 as D (6 bases). The CDR3 has 13 amino acids. Trimming shortened V by 4 bases and J by 6 bases, and 11 bases separated the two germline ends. CDR1 SGHNT and CDR2 YYREEE come from the germline V gene (reference sequence). CDR3 region: CASSLGTINEQFF. CDR3 nucleotides: TGTGCCAGCAGCCTTGGGACAATCAATGAGCAGTTCTTC. Based on the CDR3 plus reference TRBV5-4 and TRBJ2-1, the full variable domain is ETGVTQSPTHLIKTRGQQVTLRCSSQSGHNTVSWYQQALGQGPQFIFQYYREEENGRGNFPPRFSGLQFPNYSSELNVNALELDDSALYLCASSLGTINEQFFGPGTRLTVL.

The chain combines TRBV4-1 with TRBJ2-1; D is uncertain. The CDR3 is 15 amino acids. Germline V CDR1 and CDR2: MGHRA, YSYEKL. The V end was cut by 0 bases, the J end by 5 bases, with 11 bases between. The CDR3 spells CASSQDSSVDNEQFF. The DNA of the CDR3 is TGCGCCAGCAGCCAAGATTCGTCAGTAGACAATGAGCAGTTCTTC.

The chain carries TRBV10-3 and TRBJ2-3, with 9 bases matching TRBD2. V trimming: 0 bases; J trimming: 3 bases; junction bases outside the gene matches: 4. The CDR3 has 16 residues. Germline V gives CDR1 ENHRY, CDR2 SYGVKD. The CDR3 loop is CAISESIAGETDTQYF. CDR3 DNA: TGTGCCATCAGTGAGTCGATAGCGGGAGAGACAGATACGCAGTATTTT.

The J gene is TRBJ2-7, the V gene TRBV13; 12 nucleotides match TRBD2. The length of the CDR3 is 16 residues. Germline V gene data show CDR1 as PRHDT and CDR2 as FYEKMQ (reference sequence). The V segment lost 3 bases and the J segment 5 bases; nucleotides outside the gene matches: 8. The CDR3 DNA sequence: TGTGCCAGCAGCTTTCTAGCGGGAGGGCAGATTGACGAGCAGTACTTC. The encoded protein is CASSFLAGGQIDEQYF.